This T cell receptor (beta chain) was identified during a study of cytomegalovirus exposure and HLA in healthy donors. About this clone: Its target is unknown.

The primer mix had 60 Vbeta and 13 Jbeta primers. Measured with immunoSEQ multiplex PCR; TCRdb has only the in-frame clones, and not every one. The repertoire holds 150,000 to 200,000 clones, with approximately 70% as singletons. Study-level results: Donors were assumed by presence/absence analyses to have roughly uniform sequencing depth. When a later analysis compared HLA-associated TCR beta chains with equally common others, the HLA-associated chains turned out to be more clonally expanded and to have lower generation probabilities. Prior analysis indicated that the majority of TCR beta V segments exhibited productivity approximately 87% or approximately 30% of the time.

This CDR3 has 14 amino acids. The junction had 4 bases not matched to a gene; V was cut back by 3 bases and J by 4 bases. Germline-derived CDR1 and CDR2 are LNHDA and SQIVND (reference sequence). The chain recombines TRBV19 with TRBJ1-1; 8 positions agree with TRBD1. The sequence derives from a woman aged 25-40 years in good health and CMV-seronegative. Sequencing was done on a sample of PBMCs. CDR3 amino acids: CASSIRGLGTEAFF. CDR3 in DNA: TGTGCCAGTAGTATCAGGGGGCTGGGCACTGAAGCTTTCTTT.